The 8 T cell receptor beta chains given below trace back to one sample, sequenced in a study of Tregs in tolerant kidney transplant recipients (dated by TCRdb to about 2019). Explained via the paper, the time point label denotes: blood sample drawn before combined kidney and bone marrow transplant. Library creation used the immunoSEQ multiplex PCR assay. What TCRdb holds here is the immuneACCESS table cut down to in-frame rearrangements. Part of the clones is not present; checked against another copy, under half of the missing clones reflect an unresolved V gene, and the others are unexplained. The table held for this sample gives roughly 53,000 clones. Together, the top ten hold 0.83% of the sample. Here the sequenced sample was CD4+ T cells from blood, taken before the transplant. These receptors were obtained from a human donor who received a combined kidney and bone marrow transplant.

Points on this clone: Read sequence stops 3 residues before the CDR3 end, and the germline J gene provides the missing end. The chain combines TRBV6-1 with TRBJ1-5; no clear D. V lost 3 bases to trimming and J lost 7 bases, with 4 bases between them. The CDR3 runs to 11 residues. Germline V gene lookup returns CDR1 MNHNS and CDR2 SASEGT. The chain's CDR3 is CASSDFQPQHF. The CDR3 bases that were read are TGTGCCAGCAGTGACTTCCAGCCC.

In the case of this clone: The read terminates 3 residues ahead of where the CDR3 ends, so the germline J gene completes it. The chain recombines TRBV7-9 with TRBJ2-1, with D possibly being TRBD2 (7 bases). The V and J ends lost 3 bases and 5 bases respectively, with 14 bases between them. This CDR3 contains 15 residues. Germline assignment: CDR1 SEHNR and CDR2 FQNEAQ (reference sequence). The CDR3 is CASSLGGLTHNEQFF. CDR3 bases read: TGTGCCAGCAGCTTGGGGGGGCTAACCCACAATGAG.

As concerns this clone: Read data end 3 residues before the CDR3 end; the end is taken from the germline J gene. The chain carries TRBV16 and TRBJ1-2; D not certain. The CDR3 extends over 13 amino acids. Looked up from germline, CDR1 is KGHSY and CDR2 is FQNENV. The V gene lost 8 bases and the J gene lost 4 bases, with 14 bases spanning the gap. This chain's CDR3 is CASGAGRLYGYTF. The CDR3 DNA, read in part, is TGTGCCAGCGGTGCGGGTAGGCTCTATGGC.

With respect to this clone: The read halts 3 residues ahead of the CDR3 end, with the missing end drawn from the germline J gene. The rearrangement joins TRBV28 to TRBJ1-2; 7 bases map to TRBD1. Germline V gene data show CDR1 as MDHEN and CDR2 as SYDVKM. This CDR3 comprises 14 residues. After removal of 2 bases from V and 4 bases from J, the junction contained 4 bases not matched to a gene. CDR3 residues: CASSLVTGSYGYTF. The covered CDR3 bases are TGTGCCAGCAGTTTAGTGACAGGGTCCTATGGC.

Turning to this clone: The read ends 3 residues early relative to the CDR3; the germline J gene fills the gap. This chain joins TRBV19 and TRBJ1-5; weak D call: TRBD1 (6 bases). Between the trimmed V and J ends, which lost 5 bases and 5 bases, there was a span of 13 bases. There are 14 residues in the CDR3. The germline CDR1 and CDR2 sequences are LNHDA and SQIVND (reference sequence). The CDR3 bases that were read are TGTGCCAGTAGTGTAGGGGGGCGGCATCAGCCC. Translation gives CASSVGGRHQP. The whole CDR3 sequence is CASSVGGRHQPQHF.

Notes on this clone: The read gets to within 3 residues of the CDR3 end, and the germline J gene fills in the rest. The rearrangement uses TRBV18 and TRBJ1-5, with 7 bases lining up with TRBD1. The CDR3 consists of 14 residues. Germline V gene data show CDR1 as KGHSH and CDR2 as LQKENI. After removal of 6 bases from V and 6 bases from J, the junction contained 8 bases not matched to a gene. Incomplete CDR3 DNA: TGTGCCAGCTCCCCCACAGGGGTAGGTCAGCCC. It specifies CASSPTGVGQP. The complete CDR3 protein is CASSPTGVGQPQHF.

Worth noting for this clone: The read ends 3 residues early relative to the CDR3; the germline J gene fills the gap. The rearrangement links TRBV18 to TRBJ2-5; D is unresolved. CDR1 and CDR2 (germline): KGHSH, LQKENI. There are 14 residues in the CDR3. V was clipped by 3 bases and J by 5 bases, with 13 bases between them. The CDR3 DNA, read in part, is TGTGCCAGCTCACCCCCGAAGAGGCCGGAGACC. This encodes CASSPPKRPET. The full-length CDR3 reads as CASSPPKRPETQYF.

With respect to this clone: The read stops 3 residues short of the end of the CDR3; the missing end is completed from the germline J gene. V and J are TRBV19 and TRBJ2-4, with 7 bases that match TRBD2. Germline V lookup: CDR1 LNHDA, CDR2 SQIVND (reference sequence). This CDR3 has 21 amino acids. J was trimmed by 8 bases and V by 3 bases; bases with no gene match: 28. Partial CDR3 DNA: TGTGCCAGTAGTATCCCCGGAGCTAATAGCGGTCGGGGGGTAGTGGTGGACATT. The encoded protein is CASSIPGANSGRGVVVDI. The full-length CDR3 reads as CASSIPGANSGRGVVVDIQYF.